This T cell receptor beta chain was documented in a study of T cells in Graves' hyperthyroidism and ophthalmopathy. Study results and caveats: Blood held most thyroid clonotypes expanded above 0.001 frequency.

This clonotype was seen more than once but under ten times. The antigen remains unidentified. The germline V gene has CDR1 LGHNA and CDR2 YNFKEQ. The CDR3 is 16 residues long. J was trimmed by 3 bases and V by 3 bases; bases with no gene match: 10. Diagnostic decisions used clinical symptoms, serum thyroxine and TRAb, thyroid ultrasound and orbital computed tomography. Each 10 ml fresh peripheral blood draw supplied the PBMCs. Template material for amplifying TCR beta CDR3 regions consisted of RNA transcripts. TCR CDR3 underwent first-round RT-PCR with the HTBI primer set. Using its own MiXCR run on the multiplex PCR reads, TCRdb lists one record per CDR3 protein. Among hundreds of thousands of distinct CDR3 sequences, approximately 15% were seen once, and the ten largest hold about 4%.

The sequenced sample was blood. The clonotype originates from a woman in her thirties or forties with Graves' ophthalmopathy. The genes are TRBV4-2 and TRBJ1-2; 7 bases fit TRBD1. CDR3 sequence (DNA): TGTGCCAGCAGCCAGGAAACCGGGACAGTCTACTATGGCTACACCTTC. As protein: CASSQETGTVYYGYTF.